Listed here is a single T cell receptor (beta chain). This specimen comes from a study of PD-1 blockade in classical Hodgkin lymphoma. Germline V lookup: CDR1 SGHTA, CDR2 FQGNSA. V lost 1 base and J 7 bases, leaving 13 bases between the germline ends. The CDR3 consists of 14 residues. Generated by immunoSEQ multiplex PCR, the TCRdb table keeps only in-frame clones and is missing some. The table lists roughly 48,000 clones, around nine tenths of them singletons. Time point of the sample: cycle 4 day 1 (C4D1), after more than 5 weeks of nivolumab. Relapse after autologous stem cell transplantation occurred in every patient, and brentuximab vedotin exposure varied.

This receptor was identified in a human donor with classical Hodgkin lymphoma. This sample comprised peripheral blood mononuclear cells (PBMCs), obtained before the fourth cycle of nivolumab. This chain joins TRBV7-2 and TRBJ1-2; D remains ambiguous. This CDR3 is CASSLESRLGGYTF. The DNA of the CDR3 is TGTGCCAGCAGCTTAGAGAGCAGGCTCGGTGGCTACACCTTC.